One T cell receptor beta chain is described in this entry. Its antigen remains unidentified. The entry originates in a study of blood T cells in healthy people across ages. CDR3 length: 18 amino acids. With V trimmed by 3 bases and J by 2 bases, 11 bases remained unmatched. Germline V lookup: CDR1 MDHEN, CDR2 SYDVKM. Whole-study findings and limits: For the donors, CMV status was unknown and possibly confounded expanded clonotype changes.

Primers used in a second PCR of about 6 to 11 cycles were a sample-barcoded 5' primer and a J-beta primer mix. Each sample yielded at least 2.5 million CDR3-containing paired-end reads. TCRdb reanalysed the 5' RACE reads using MiXCR and keeps one entry per CDR3 protein. The sample lists roughly 720,000 distinct CDR3 sequences; about 55% were seen once. Material for sequencing was blood. The chain has TRBV28 and TRBJ2-1, with 9 bases aligning to TRBD2. The receptor was isolated from a man older than 75 in good health. Here the CDR3 reads CASSFPSAGGPTYNEQFF. The CDR3 DNA sequence: TGTGCCAGCAGTTTCCCGTCGGCGGGAGGGCCCACCTACAATGAGCAGTTCTTC. The full variable domain, its missing parts supplied by reference TRBV28 and TRBJ2-1, is DVKVTQSSRYLVKRTGEKVFLECVQDMDHENMFWYRQDPGLGLRLIYFSYDVKMKEKGDIPEGYSVSREKKERFSLILESASTNQTSMYLCASSFPSAGGPTYNEQFFGPGTRLTVL.